This T cell receptor (beta chain) was obtained from a study of cytomegalovirus exposure and HLA in healthy donors. Germline trimming cut 6 bases from V and 10 bases from J; bases unmatched to any gene: 4. Germline V gene lookup returns CDR1 MNHEY and CDR2 SVGAGI. The CDR3 sequence is 12 residues long. This clone showed up just a few times. No antigen is known for it. The PCR ran on 60 Vbeta and 13 Jbeta primers. Some clones are missing from TCRdb's copy, which holds only in-frame ones; the method was immunoSEQ multiplex PCR. The profile shows under 250,000 clones, over 80% of them singletons. Study results and caveats: A later analysis linked a missense variant in DCLRE1C to the trimming of TCR beta V and J genes. Segments of the TCR beta V type were, in most cases, productive about 90% or about 30% of the time in an earlier analysis. Presence/absence analyses treated sequencing depth as roughly uniform across donors.

The sequence was obtained from a boy aged 2 to 9 in good health and CMV-seronegative. Sequencing was done on a sample of PBMCs. This chain connects TRBV6-5 to TRBJ2-1; the match to TRBD2 covers 9 bases. CDR3 loop: CASRVSGGEQFF. Written as DNA, the CDR3 is TGTGCCAGCAGGGTTAGCGGGGGCGAGCAGTTCTTC.